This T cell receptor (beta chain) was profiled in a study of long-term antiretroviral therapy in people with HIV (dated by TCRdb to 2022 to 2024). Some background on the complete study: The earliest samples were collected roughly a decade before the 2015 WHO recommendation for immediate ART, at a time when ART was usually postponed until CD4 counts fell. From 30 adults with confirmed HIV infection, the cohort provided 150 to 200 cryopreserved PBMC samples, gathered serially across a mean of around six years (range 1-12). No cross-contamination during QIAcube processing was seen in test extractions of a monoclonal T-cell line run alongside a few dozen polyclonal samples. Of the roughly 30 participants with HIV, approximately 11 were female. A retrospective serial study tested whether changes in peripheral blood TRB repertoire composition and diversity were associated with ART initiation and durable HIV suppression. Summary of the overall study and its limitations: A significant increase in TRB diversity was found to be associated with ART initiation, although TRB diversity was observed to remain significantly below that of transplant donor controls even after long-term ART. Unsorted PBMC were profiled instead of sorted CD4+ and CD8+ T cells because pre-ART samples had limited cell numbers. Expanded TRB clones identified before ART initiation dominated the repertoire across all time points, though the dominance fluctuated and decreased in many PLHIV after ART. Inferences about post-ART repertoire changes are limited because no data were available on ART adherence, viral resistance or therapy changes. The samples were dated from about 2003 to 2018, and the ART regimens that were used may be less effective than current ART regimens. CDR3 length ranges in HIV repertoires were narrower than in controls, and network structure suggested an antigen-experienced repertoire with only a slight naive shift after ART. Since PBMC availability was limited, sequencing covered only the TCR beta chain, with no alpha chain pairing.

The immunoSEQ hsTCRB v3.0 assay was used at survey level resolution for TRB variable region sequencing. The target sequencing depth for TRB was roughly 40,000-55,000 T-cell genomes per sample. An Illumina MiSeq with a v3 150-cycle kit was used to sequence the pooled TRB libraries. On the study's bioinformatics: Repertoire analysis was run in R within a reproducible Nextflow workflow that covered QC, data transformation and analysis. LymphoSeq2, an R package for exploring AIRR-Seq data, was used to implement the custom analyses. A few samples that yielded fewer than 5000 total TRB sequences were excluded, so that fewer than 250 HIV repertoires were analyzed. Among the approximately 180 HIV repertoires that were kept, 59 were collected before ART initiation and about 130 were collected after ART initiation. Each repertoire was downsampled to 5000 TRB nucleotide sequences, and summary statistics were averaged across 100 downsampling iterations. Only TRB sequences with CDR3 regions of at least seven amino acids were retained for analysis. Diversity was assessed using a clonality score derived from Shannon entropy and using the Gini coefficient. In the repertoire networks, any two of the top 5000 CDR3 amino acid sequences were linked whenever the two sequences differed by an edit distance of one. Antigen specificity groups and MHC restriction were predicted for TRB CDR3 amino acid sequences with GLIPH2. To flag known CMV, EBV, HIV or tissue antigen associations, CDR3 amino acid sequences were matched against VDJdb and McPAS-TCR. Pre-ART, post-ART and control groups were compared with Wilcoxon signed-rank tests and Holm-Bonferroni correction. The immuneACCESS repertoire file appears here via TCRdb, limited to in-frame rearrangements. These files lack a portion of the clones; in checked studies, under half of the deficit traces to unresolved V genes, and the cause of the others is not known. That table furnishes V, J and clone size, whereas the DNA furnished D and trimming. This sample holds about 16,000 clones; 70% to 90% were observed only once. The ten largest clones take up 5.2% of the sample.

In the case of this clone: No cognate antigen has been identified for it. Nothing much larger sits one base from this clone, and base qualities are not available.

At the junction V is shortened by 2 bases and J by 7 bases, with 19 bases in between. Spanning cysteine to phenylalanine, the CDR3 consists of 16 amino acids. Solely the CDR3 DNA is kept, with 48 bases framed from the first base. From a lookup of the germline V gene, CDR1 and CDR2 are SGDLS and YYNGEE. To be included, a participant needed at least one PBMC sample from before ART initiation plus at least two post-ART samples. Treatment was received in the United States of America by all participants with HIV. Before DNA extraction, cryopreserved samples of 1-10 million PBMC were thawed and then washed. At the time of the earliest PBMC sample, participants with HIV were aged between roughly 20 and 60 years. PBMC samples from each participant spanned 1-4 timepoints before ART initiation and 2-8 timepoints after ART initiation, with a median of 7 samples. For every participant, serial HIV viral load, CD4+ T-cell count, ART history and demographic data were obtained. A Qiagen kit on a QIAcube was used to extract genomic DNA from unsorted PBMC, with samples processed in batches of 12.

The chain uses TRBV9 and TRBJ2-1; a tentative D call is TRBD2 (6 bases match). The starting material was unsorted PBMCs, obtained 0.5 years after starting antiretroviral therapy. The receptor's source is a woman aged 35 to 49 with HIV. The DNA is TGTGCCAGCAGCGTTACCGGAGGGAGAGTTGGGAATGAGCAGTTCTTC. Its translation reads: CASSVTGGRVGNEQFF.